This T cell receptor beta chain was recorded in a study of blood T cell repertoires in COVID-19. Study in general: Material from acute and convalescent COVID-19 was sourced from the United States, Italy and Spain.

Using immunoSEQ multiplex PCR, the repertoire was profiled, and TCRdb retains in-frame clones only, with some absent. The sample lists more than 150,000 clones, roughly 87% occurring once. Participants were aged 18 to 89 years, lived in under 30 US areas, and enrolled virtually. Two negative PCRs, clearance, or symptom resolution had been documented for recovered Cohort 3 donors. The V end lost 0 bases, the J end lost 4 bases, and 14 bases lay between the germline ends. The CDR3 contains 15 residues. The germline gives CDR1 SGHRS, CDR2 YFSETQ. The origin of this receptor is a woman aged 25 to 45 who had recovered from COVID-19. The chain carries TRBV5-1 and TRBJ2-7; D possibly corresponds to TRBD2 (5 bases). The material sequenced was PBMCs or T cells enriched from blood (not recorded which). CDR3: CASSLAVTGKYEQYF. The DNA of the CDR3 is TGCGCCAGCAGCTTGGCAGTAACGGGAAAGTACGAGCAGTACTTC.